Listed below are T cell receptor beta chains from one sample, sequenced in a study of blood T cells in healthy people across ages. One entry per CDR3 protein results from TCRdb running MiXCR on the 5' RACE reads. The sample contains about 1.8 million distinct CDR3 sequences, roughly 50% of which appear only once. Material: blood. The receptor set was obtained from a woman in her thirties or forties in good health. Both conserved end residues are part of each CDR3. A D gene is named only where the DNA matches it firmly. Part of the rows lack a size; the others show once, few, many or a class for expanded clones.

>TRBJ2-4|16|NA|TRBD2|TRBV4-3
TGCGCCAGCAGCCAAGGGCCTAGCGGAGACTACAATGAGCAGTACTTC
CASSQGPSGDYNEQYF
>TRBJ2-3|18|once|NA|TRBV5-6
TGTGCCAGCAGCTTGAATTTATGGGGGGAAACTAGCACAGATACGCAGTATTTT
CASSLNLWGETSTDTQYF
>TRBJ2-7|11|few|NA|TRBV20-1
TGCAGTGCCGGGAGTTACTACGAGCAGTACTTC
CSAGSYYEQYF
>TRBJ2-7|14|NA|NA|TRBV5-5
TGTGCCAGCAGCTTACCAGGGATGGGCTACGAGCAGTACTTC
CASSLPGMGYEQYF
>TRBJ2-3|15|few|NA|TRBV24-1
TGTGCCACCAGTGATTTCCTCGGACCTCGGGATACGCAGTATTTT
CATSDFLGPRDTQYF
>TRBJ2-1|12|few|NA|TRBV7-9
TGTGCCAGCAGCTTATTCGGGACAGAGCAGTTCTTC
CASSLFGTEQFF
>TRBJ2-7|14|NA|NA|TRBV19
TGTGCCAGTATGACCGGGACAACGGGCTACGAGCAGTACTTC
CASMTGTTGYEQYF
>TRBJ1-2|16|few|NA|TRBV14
TGTGCCAGCAGCCAAGATCGGAACAGGTTCCTCTATGGCTACACCTTC
CASSQDRNRFLYGYTF
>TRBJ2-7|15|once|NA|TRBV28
TGTGCCAGCAGTTTCCCCCTTGGTGGCGTCTACGAGCAGTACTTC
CASSFPLGGVYEQYF
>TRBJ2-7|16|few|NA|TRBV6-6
TGTGCCAGCAGCCTACAAGTAATCGGATCCGCATACGAGCAGTACTTC
CASSLQVIGSAYEQYF
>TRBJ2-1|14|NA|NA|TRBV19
TGTGCCAGTAGTATGGTCCGGGTTCGCAATGAGCAGTTCTTC
CASSMVRVRNEQFF